This TCR beta chain originates from a study of CD8 T cells in Susac syndrome. Study-wide results and limits: The CD4+ T cell repertoires in Susac syndrome did not show any clonal expansion.

A remark on this clonotype: Antigen: not known.

The V end was cut by 1 base, the J end by 4 bases, with 5 bases between. This CDR3 contains 13 residues. An amount of RNA that ranged from roughly 0.5 to 1 ug was reverse transcribed with random hexamers. TCRdb reanalysed the immunoSEQ multiplex PCR reads using MiXCR and keeps one entry per CDR3 protein. This sample yields 200,000 to 250,000 distinct CDR3 sequences, of which about 94% are seen a single time; around 0.16% belongs to the top ten. The rearrangement joins TRBV12-3 or TRBV12-4 to TRBJ2-4; D gene ambiguous. Source material: CD4+ T cells from PBMCs. The sequence came from a human donor with Susac syndrome. Written as DNA, the CDR3 is TGTGCCAGCAGTTTAGAACAGAAAAACATTCAGTACTTC. It yields the protein CASSLEQKNIQYF.